This T cell receptor beta chain comes out of a study of identical twins. Looked up from germline, CDR1 is SNHLY and CDR2 is FYNNEI. CDR3 length: 13 amino acids. As regards this clonotype: What it binds is unknown. One end of the junction varies from germline; a read error may be responsible.

TCRdb redid the calling of the 5' RACE reads with MiXCR, one entry per CDR3 protein. The sample carries a few hundred thousand distinct CDR3 sequences, approximately 7.1% recorded once. Study-level results: Cord blood beta clonotypes present at high abundance carried fewer insertions; no such pattern appeared in memory repertoires.

These same data were also listed under a study on T cells expressing NK-cell markers. That source adds: Seven donors tested HCMV-seropositive and one tested seronegative among the eight sequenced. For six donors, the dominant NKG2C+ clonotypes made up about 1.0-7.5% of their CD8+ T cells.

The specimen sequenced was CD8+ T cells sorted from blood. The receptor was isolated from a woman under 30 in good health. This chain connects TRBV2 to TRBJ2-7; D is perhaps TRBD2 (5 bases). CDR3 nucleotides: TGTGCCAGCAGGGAAGGACTTACCTACGAGCAGTACTTC. This sequence encodes CASREGLTYEQYF.